This T cell receptor (beta chain) was sequenced for a study of cytomegalovirus exposure and HLA in healthy donors. This PCR relied on a set of 60 Vbeta primers and 13 Jbeta primers. The repertoire was sequenced with immunoSEQ multiplex PCR; TCRdb's copy has only in-frame clones and lacks some. Seen here are approximately 110,000 clones, 65% to 80% observed once, and the top ten hold 3.7%. Points on this clone: The antigen remains undetermined.

Per the germline V gene, CDR1 is SGHAT and CDR2 is FQNNGV. V dropped 5 bases and J dropped 5; count of bases not matched to a gene: 10. The length of the CDR3 is 17 residues. Study-level results: Relative to equally common others, HLA-associated TCR beta chains showed greater clonal expansion in a later analysis.

Source material: PBMCs. The chain links TRBV11-2 to TRBJ2-2; 11 bases are a match to TRBD1. The TCR sequence derives from a human donor in good health. The CDR3 DNA is TGTGCCAGCAGCGAACCCGGGACAGGGGGTTTAACCGGGGAGCTGTTTTTT. Its protein is CASSEPGTGGLTGELFF. Full variable domain (remainder filled in from reference TRBV11-2 and TRBJ2-2): EAGVAQSPRYKIIEKRQSVAFWCNPISGHATLYWYQQILGQGPKLLIQFQNNGVVDDSQLPKDRFSAERLKGVDSTLKIQPAKLEDSAVYLCASSEPGTGGLTGELFFGEGSRLTVL.